The 20 T cell receptor beta chains presented below share a single source sample, sequenced in a study of persistence of HIV-infected CD4 T cells. Cells were stimulated with CMV-infected fibroblast lysates at about 10 ug/mL. Responding CD4+ T cells were sorted by upregulation of both CD40 ligand and CD69. Their antigens are not known. Sequencing used immunoSEQ version 4 in survey mode. Libraries were prepared by immunoSEQ multiplex PCR; TCRdb keeps only in-frame clonotypes and omits some of them. Among approximately 12,000 clones listed, over 60% were seen once. The source was CD4+ T cells sorted from PBMCs after approximately 20-hour stimulation, collected from a patient who received antiretroviral therapy. All receptors come from an adult man with HIV who was CMV-seropositive.

The chain is built from TRBV5-1 and TRBJ1-3, with TRBD1 matching over 8 bases. This CDR3 is 14 amino acids long. The ends lost 3 bases at V and 1 base at J; junction bases unmatched: 0. Germline V gene lookup returns CDR1 SGHRS and CDR2 YFSETQ. For the CDR3, the DNA is TGCGCCAGCAGCTGGACAGGGTCTGGAAACACCATATATTTT. Its protein product is CASSWTGSGNTIYF.

A remark on this clone: The sample has other DNA sequences that encode this CDR3 too. The CDR3 reads CASSFQSYGYTF. CDR3 coding DNA: TGTGCCAGCAGCTTTCAGAGCTATGGCTACACCTTC. V gene TRBV12-3 or TRBV12-4 combines with J gene TRBJ1-2, with D uncertain. Trimming took 6 bases from V and 4 from J, leaving 9 bases between them. The CDR3 is made up of 12 amino acids.

This clone was recorded once. V gene TRBV3-1 (or the pseudogene TRBV3-2) combines with J gene TRBJ1-2; the D is unclear. The CDR3 covers 16 residues. The ends were cut back, 0 bases at V and 6 bases at J, with 17 bases in the middle. The germline gives CDR1 LGHDT, CDR2 YNNKEL (reference sequence). The CDR3 region has the DNA TGTGCCAGCAGCCAAGATGGAGGACGGTCGAGCCATGGCTACACCTTC. As protein: CASSQDGGRSSHGYTF.

The gene calls are TRBV9 and TRBJ2-3; TRBD1 is a possible D gene (5 bases). Germline V lookup: CDR1 SGDLS, CDR2 YYNGEE. Trimming took 4 bases from V and 5 from J, leaving 11 bases between them. The CDR3 is 13 amino acids. The CDR3, as DNA: TGTGCCAGCAGCCCCTCAGGGATAGATACGCAGTATTTT. Translating it yields CASSPSGIDTQYF.

The chain combines TRBV6-5 with TRBJ1-2; D possibly corresponds to TRBD1 (6 bases). This CDR3 has 14 residues. Germline assignment: CDR1 MNHEY and CDR2 SVGAGI. The germline V and J ends were trimmed by 6 bases and 1 base, with 12 bases remaining between them. The CDR3 sequence: CASRGGSYNYGYTF. CDR3 coding DNA: TGTGCCAGCAGAGGGGGTTCCTATAACTATGGCTACACCTTC.

The V and J genes are TRBV9 and TRBJ2-7, with TRBD2 matching over 10 bases. The trim removed 0 bases at V and 6 bases at J, leaving 12 bases unmatched. The CDR3 is 17 residues long. Germline V gives CDR1 SGDLS, CDR2 YYNGEE. CDR3 bases: TGTGCCAGCAGCGTAGGTTGGCCTAGCGGGGGTCTGGGCGAGCAGTACTTC. Translating gives CASSVGWPSGGLGEQYF.

V gene TRBV10-3 combines with J gene TRBJ1-4, with TRBD1 matching over 11 bases. CDR1 and CDR2 from the germline V gene are ENHRY and SYGVKD. This CDR3 contains 13 residues. V dropped 6 bases and J dropped 8; count of bases not matched to a gene: 2. The CDR3 is CAIRRDRGEKLFF. CDR3 DNA: TGTGCCATCAGGCGGGACAGGGGGGAAAAACTGTTTTTT.

By share, this clone ranks as large. DNA for the CDR3: TGTGCCAGCATCGTGGACAGGGGGGGCAATCAGCCCCAGCATTTT. This translates into CASIVDRGGNQPQHF. The chain carries TRBV6-5 and TRBJ1-5; 10 bases match TRBD1. Per the germline V gene, CDR1 is MNHEY and CDR2 is SVGAGI. There are 15 residues in the CDR3. V trimming: 7 bases; J trimming: 2 bases; junction bases outside the gene matches: 5.

This clone was seen a single time. The chain employs TRBV5-5 and TRBJ2-3; the D is unclear. Germline assignment: CDR1 SGHKS and CDR2 YYEKEE (reference sequence). The CDR3 sequence is 12 residues long. V dropped 1 base and J dropped 5 bases, with 5 bases sitting between them. The CDR3 spells CASSLFLDTQYF. CDR3 bases: TGTGCCAGCAGCTTGTTTTTAGATACGCAGTATTTT. Complete variable domain (other parts from reference TRBV5-5 and TRBJ2-3): DAGVTQSPTHLIKTRGQQVTLRCSPISGHKSVSWYQQVLGQGPQFIFQYYEKEERGRGNFPDRFSARQFPNYSSELNVNALLLGDSALYLCASSLFLDTQYFGPGTRLTVL.

This clone is labeled medium-sized. The chain is built from TRBV6-5 and TRBJ1-1; 7 bases are shared with TRBD1. In germline, CDR1 is MNHEY, CDR2 SVGAGI. J lost 1 base, V lost 6 bases, and 5 bases had no gene match. The CDR3 spans 14 residues. The CDR3 nucleotides read TGTGCCAGCAGGACCGGACAGGCGAACACTGAAGCTTTCTTT. Amino acid sequence: CASRTGQANTEAFF.

In its sample, this clone was seen a few times. V is TRBV11-3 and J is TRBJ2-1; 8 bases agree with TRBD1. The CDR3 loop spans 15 amino acids. The V gene end was trimmed by 5 bases and the J gene end by 3 bases; junction bases not matched to a gene: 6. Germline CDR1 is SGHNT and CDR2 is YENEEA. DNA of the CDR3: TGTGCCAGCAGCCTCCGGACAGGGTTCTACAATGAGCAGTTCTTC. Translated: CASSLRTGFYNEQFF.

The chain carries TRBV6-6 and TRBJ2-2, with no clear D. The V gene lost 6 bases and the J gene lost 4 bases, with 9 bases spanning the gap. There are 13 residues in the CDR3. CDR1 MNHNY and CDR2 SVGAGI come from the germline V gene (reference sequence). CDR3 nucleotides: TGTGCCAGCAGCCCGTCACTCACCGGGGAGCTGTTTTTT. This translates into CASSPSLTGELFF.

The rearrangement joins TRBV18 to TRBJ2-7; D gene ambiguous. CDR1 KGHSH and CDR2 LQKENI come from the germline V gene. This CDR3 contains 12 residues. V gave up 3 bases and J gave up 2 bases, with 5 bases separating them. CDR3 bases: TGTGCCAGCTCACCTGCTGCCTACGAGCAGTACTTC. Its protein product is CASSPAAYEQYF.

The chain uses TRBV6-5 and TRBJ1-5; D gene uncertain. The germline V gene encodes CDR1 MNHEY and CDR2 SVGAGI. Trimming took off 6 bases at V and 2 bases at J, with 11 bases between the two ends. The CDR3 has 14 amino acids. The CDR3 DNA sequence: TGTGCCAGCAGATCAAGAGTAGGCAATCAGCCCCAGCATTTT. Protein product: CASRSRVGNQPQHF.

The rearrangement joins TRBV18 to TRBJ2-1; D assignment may be TRBD1 or TRBD2 (5 bases each). The CDR3 spans 13 residues. Trimming shortened V by 3 bases and J by 8 bases, and 11 bases separated the two germline ends. Germline lookup yields CDR1 KGHSH and CDR2 LQKENI. The CDR3 spells CASSPGAPHEQFF. In DNA, the CDR3 is TGTGCCAGCTCACCCGGGGCCCCACATGAGCAGTTCTTC.

This chain joins TRBV5-5 and TRBJ2-7; 10 bases line up with TRBD1. CDR1 is SGHKS and CDR2 is YYEKEE in the germline V gene (reference sequence). V trimming: 4 bases; J trimming: 6 bases; junction bases outside the gene matches: 7. This CDR3 spans 14 amino acids. The CDR3 protein is CASSREGQGREQYF. CDR3 sequence (DNA): TGTGCCAGCAGCAGAGAGGGACAGGGGCGCGAGCAGTACTTC.

V is TRBV28 and J is TRBJ2-7; D may correspond to TRBD1 or TRBD2 (5 bases each). V was shortened by 6 bases and J by 0 bases, with 15 bases between the two germline ends. The germline V gene has CDR1 MDHEN and CDR2 SYDVKM. The CDR3 totals 15 residues. In nucleotides, the CDR3 is TGTGCCAGCAGCCCCGGGGCCGTGAGCTCCTACGAGCAGTACTTC. This sequence encodes CASSPGAVSSYEQYF.

This sequence joins TRBV10-3 and TRBJ2-3, with D perhaps TRBD2 (6 bases). Germline CDR1 ENHRY, CDR2 SYGVKD. Trimming removed 1 base from V and 2 bases from J, with 7 bases in between. This CDR3 is built from 14 residues. DNA of the CDR3: TGTGCCATCAGTGAGTGGGGGGACACAGATACGCAGTATTTT. Translating it yields CAISEWGDTDTQYF.

The J gene is TRBJ2-3, the V gene TRBV7-9; D uncertain. CDR1 is SEHNR and CDR2 is FQNEAQ in the germline V gene (reference sequence). This CDR3 contains 16 residues. V lost 3 bases and J 4 bases, leaving 17 bases between the germline ends. In DNA form, the CDR3 reads TGTGCCAGCAGCTTTGTAGCAATCCAGGAAGCAGATACGCAGTATTTT. This encodes CASSFVAIQEADTQYF.

This clone was seen a handful of times. Here the CDR3 DNA reads TGCGCCAGCAGCCCGGAGGGGACAGAGCTCAATGAGCAGTTCTTC. This gives the protein CASSPEGTELNEQFF. The chain uses TRBV5-1 and TRBJ2-1; a weak D match, TRBD1 (7 bases). The CDR3 is 15 residues long. Germline loops: CDR1 SGHRS, CDR2 YFSETQ. Trimming pared 4 bases from V and 6 bases from J, leaving 17 bases between.